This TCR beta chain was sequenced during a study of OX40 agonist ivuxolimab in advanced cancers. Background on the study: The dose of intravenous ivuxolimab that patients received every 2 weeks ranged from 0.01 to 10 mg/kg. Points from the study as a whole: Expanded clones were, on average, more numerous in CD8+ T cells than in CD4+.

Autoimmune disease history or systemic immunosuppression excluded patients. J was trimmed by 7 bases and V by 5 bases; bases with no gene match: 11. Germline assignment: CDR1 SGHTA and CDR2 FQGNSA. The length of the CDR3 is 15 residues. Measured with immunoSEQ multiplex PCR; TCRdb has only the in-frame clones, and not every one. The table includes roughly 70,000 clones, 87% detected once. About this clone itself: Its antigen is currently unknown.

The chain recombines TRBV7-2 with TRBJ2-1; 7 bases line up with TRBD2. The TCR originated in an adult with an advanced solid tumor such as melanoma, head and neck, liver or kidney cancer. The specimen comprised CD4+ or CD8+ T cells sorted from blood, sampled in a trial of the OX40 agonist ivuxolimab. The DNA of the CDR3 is TGTGCCAGCAGCCCCCCCGGCCTAGCGGTAAATGAGCAGTTCTTC. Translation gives CASSPPGLAVNEQFF.